The text below deals with one T cell receptor beta chain. This record comes from a study of T cells in Graves' hyperthyroidism and ophthalmopathy. Template material for amplifying TCR beta CDR3 regions consisted of RNA transcripts. Using the HTBI primer set, a first-round RT-PCR was run on the TCR CDR3. Each CDR3 protein gets one entry after TCRdb re-called the multiplex PCR reads with MiXCR. The table lists 350,000 to 500,000 distinct CDR3 sequences, approximately 14% of them singletons. Trimming left V 6 bases short and J 4 bases short, with 16 bases between. From germline, CDR1 is MNHNS and CDR2 SASEGT. This CDR3 has 15 amino acids.

The sequenced material came from blood. This rearrangement joins TRBV6-1 to TRBJ1-5, with no clear D. This TCR was sampled from a woman in her late teens or twenties with Graves' hyperthyroidism. The DNA for the CDR3 is TGTGCCAGCAGCGATGGTCCCGTAGGAAATCAGCCCCAGCATTTT. Translation gives CASSDGPVGNQPQHF.